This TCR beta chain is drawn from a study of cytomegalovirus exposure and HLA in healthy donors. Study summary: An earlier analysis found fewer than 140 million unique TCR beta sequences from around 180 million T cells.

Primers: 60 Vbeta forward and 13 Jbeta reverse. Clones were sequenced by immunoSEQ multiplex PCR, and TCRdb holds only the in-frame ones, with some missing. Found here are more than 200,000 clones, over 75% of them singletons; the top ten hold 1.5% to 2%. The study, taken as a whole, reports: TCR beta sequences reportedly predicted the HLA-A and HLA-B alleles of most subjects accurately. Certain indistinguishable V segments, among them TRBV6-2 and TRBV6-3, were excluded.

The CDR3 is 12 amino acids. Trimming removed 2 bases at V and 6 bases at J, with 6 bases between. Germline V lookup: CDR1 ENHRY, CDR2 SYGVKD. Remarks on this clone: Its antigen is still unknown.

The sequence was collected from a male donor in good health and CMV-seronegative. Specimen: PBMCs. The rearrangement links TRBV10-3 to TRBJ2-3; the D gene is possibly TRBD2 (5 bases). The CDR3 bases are TGTGCCATCAGTGAGGGACTGGATACGCAGTATTTT. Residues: CAISEGLDTQYF.